The rows below give T cell receptor beta chains drawn from one sample of a study of cytomegalovirus exposure and HLA in healthy donors. The assay was immunoSEQ multiplex PCR, and TCRdb's table has in-frame clones only and misses some. The sample consists of roughly 200,000 clones, about nine tenths of them appearing once. Input material: PBMCs. These receptors originate from a boy aged 2 to 9 in good health and CMV-seronegative. The CDR3 runs from the conserved cysteine through the conserved F or W. D genes are given only for firm matches.

v_call	d_call	j_call	cdr3_nt	cdr3_aa
TRBV27	-	TRBJ1-4	TGTGCCAGCAAGGGGGGGCCTAATGAAAAACTGTTTTTT	CASKGGPNEKLFF
TRBV27	-	TRBJ1-4	TGTGCCAGCAGTGCCACAATAAGAGGGAATGAAAAACTGTTTTTT	CASSATIRGNEKLFF
TRBV28	-	TRBJ2-1	TGTGCCAGCAGTTTAAGCGGACGGGACAATGAGCAGTTCTTC	CASSLSGRDNEQFF
TRBV4-1	-	TRBJ1-4	TGCGCCAGCAGCCAAGATCTGGCCGGGGATAATGAAAAACTGTTTTTT	CASSQDLAGDNEKLFF
TRBV18	-	TRBJ2-5	TGTGCCAGCTCACCAATGGCGGGTTGGGAGACCCAGTACTTC	CASSPMAGWETQYF
TRBV28	-	TRBJ2-1	TGTGCCAGCAGCCCGTGGGGGACACTATTTCTCAATGAGCAGTTCTTC	CASSPWGTLFLNEQFF
TRBV19	TRBD2	TRBJ2-1	TGTGCCAGTAGCCTCATCGGACTAGCGGGGGGGGAGGCTGAGCAGTTCTTC	CASSLIGLAGGEAEQFF
TRBV19	-	TRBJ1-6	TGTGCCAGTAGTTGGGCGGGGAATTCACCCCTCCACTTT	CASSWAGNSPLHF
TRBV5-4	TRBD2	TRBJ2-5	TGTGCCAGCAGCTCGGGACTAGCGGGAGGACAAGAGACCCAGTACTTC	CASSSGLAGGQETQYF
TRBV28	-	TRBJ1-4	TGTGCCAGCAGTTTATATCCCAGGACAACTAATGAAAAACTGTTTTTT	CASSLYPRTTNEKLFF